Listed below are T cell receptor beta chains from one sample, sequenced in a study of beta chain features in type 1 diabetes. Profiled with immunoSEQ multiplex PCR; TCRdb holds only in-frame clones, not every one. The sample includes around 26,000 clones, about 71% of them seen just once. What was sequenced was stem cell memory CD4+ T cells from blood. These receptors were collected from a woman aged 40 to 50 with type 1 diabetes. CDR3s include the opening cysteine and the closing phenylalanine or tryptophan. Each record gives: J gene, V gene, CDR3 protein.

TRBJ2-5,TRBV15,CATRRTSGKETQYF
TRBJ2-7,TRBV28,CASSSGTPYEQYF
TRBJ2-1,TRBV7-2,CASSLGPASVPYNEQFF
TRBJ2-7,TRBV6-5,CASSYSTGGYEQYF
TRBJ1-4,TRBV13,CASSLGTGNEKLFF
TRBJ2-7,TRBV5-6,CASSLEAYSSYEQYF
TRBJ1-1,TRBV11-2,CASSFSWQPGARNTEAFF
TRBJ1-1,TRBV28,CASSSGVSGEAFF
TRBJ2-1,TRBV7-2,CASSKTSGSRNEQFF
TRBJ2-3,TRBV19,CASSIDRGLADTQYF
TRBJ2-5,TRBV7-2,CASSFLPAGTRVQETQYF
TRBJ2-1,TRBV27,CASSDGRSNEQFF
TRBJ1-2,TRBV6-1,CASRPGGRDYGYTF